The TCR beta chain described here comes from a study of blood T cell repertoires in COVID-19 (dated by TCRdb to 2020 to 2021). Regarding the research as a whole: Samples covering the acute and convalescent phases of COVID-19 were provided by collaborators in the United States, Italy and Spain. The repertoires were made available in a free public database intended to serve as a resource for research on the immune response to SARS-CoV-2. Where HLA class I and class II types were available, the types were taken from metadata supplied by the sample provider, not from assay-based typing. The material from the prospective study consisted of cDNA or gDNA derived from T cells, B-cell-depleted T cells, or PBMCs. The samples were drawn from the first 160 participants of the ongoing ImmuneRACE study and from 1,200 or so subjects provided by 6 global collaborators. Nearly every sample came with metadata listing a de-identified subject ID, COVID-19 status, age in years and sex. Deeply sampled blood TCRbeta repertoires from subjects exposed to, actively infected with, or recovered from COVID-19 were included in the dataset.

Overall study outcomes, separate from this receptor: The amount of clinical and demographic metadata varied by source and participant and was provided uncurated.

TCRbeta CDR3 regions were amplified from genomic DNA by means of the immunoSEQ Assay, a bias-controlled multiplex PCR. The paper's processing steps were these. The number of nucleated cells in each sample was estimated by amplification of reference gene primers within the assay. To quantify the absolute abundance of each unique TCRbeta CDR3 rearrangement, sequence reads were collapsed and filtered. For each sample, productive Simpson clonality was calculated as the square root of Simpson's diversity index across productive rearrangements. TCRdb provides this immuneACCESS table in a form limited to in-frame rearrangements. Some clones are lacking; in checked studies, under half of them reflect an unresolved V gene, and why the rest are absent is not known. Clonal size and the V and J genes are those of that table, whereas D and trimming came from the DNA. In this sample the table shows 200,000 to 300,000 clones, more than 75% of which occur a single time. The leading ten clones occupy approximately 1.6% of the sample.

Enrolling through a virtual design, the prospective study's participants ranged in age from roughly 18 to 89 years and lived across about two dozen United States geographic areas. In the prospective study, participants were assigned to cohorts based on the clinical history participants reported in a screening survey and a study questionnaire. ImmuneRACE Cohort 3 recovered participants were defined by two consecutive negative NP/OP PCR tests, healthcare professional clearance, or symptom resolution. Mobile phlebotomists in the prospective study collected whole blood, serum and a nasopharyngeal or oropharyngeal swab from every participant. Additional blood draws and questionnaires over an approximately 2-month period could optionally be provided by prospective study participants. Blood samples from the prospective study were shipped frozen or at room temperature prior to DNA extraction. Of note for this clone: Its antigen target is currently unknown. No much larger clonotype is one base removed from it; base qualities were not supplied.

V trim: 4 bases; J trim: 5 bases; unmatched bases: 6. Looking up the germline V gene yields CDR1 LGHNA and CDR2 YSLEER. Reading from cysteine to phenylalanine, the CDR3 counts 14 amino acids. The entry retains the CDR3 DNA only, 42 bases that are in frame from base 1. The material sequenced was PBMCs or T cells enriched from blood (not recorded which). This receptor was obtained from a man aged 35 to 55 who had recovered from COVID-19. This sequence uses TRBV4-3 and TRBJ1-1, with TRBD1 identical over 8 junction bases. DNA sequence: TGCGCCAGCAGCCGATCAGGGGGCGGTACTGAAGCTTTCTTT. It codes for CASSRSGGGTEAFF.